Each of the 18 T cell receptor beta chains below was sequenced from the same sample in a study of T cells in tumors after PD-1 blockade. TCRdb's table, derived via immunoSEQ multiplex PCR, lists solely in-frame clones and lacks some. The sample records some 25,000 clones, 80% to 85% being singletons. The material was PBMCs, obtained after anti-PD-1 treatment. These receptors all stem from a human donor with basal cell carcinoma.

The chain recombines TRBV30 with TRBJ1-2; D ambiguous. The V gene lost 1 base and the J gene lost 9 bases, with 15 bases spanning the gap. This CDR3 has 13 residues. Germline CDR1 reads GTSNPN; CDR2 reads SVGIG (reference sequence). In nucleotides, the CDR3 is TGTGCCTGGAGTGCCCCAGCTATAAGTCGCTACACCTTC. Protein: CAWSAPAISRYTF.

Only one count was recorded for this clone. This chain connects TRBV18 to TRBJ1-1, with D unresolved. CDR1 is KGHSH and CDR2 is LQKENI in the germline V gene. The CDR3 sequence is 16 residues long. The V gene lost 3 bases and the J gene lost 0 bases, with 14 bases spanning the gap. This CDR3 is CASSPSNPTVNTEAFF. CDR3 coding DNA: TGTGCCAGCTCACCCTCTAACCCGACGGTGAACACTGAAGCTTTCTTT.

The chain joins TRBV27 to TRBJ2-5; D might be TRBD1 (6 bases). Trimming cost V 2 bases and J 5 bases, with 9 bases left between them. The CDR3 length is 13 residues. Germline CDR1 and CDR2: MNHEY and SMNVEV (reference sequence). The CDR3 loop reads CASSLTGWETQYF. The CDR3, as DNA: TGTGCCAGCAGTTTAACAGGGTGGGAGACCCAGTACTTC.

J is TRBJ1-1 and V is TRBV6-6; unclear D gene. V lost 4 bases, J lost 4 bases, and 13 bases lay in between. Germline loops: CDR1 MNHNY, CDR2 SVGAGI (reference sequence). The CDR3 has 14 amino acids. CDR3 bases: TGTGCCAGCAGTTCCCTTAGCCAAGGCACTGAAGCTTTCTTT. This encodes CASSSLSQGTEAFF.

V gene TRBV5-4 combines with J gene TRBJ1-1, with 10 bases lining up with TRBD1. Germline CDR1 is SGHNT and CDR2 is YYREEE (reference sequence). The CDR3 is made up of 17 amino acids. Germline trimming cut 3 bases from V and 0 bases from J; bases unmatched to any gene: 8. CDR3 sequence reads: CASSSLPGQGLNTEAFF. The CDR3 nucleotides read TGTGCCAGCAGCTCCCTCCCGGGACAGGGGCTGAACACTGAAGCTTTCTTT.

The V and J genes are TRBV2 and TRBJ1-2; 7 bases line up with TRBD1. This CDR3 has 15 residues. The germline V gene has CDR1 SNHLY and CDR2 FYNNEI. Trimming took 8 bases from V and 0 from J; bases not matched to a gene: 9. The CDR3 loop is CASGDSQTPNYGYTF. The CDR3, as DNA: TGTGCCAGCGGGGACAGCCAGACCCCTAACTATGGCTACACCTTC. The full variable domain, its missing parts supplied by reference TRBV2 and TRBJ1-2, is EPEVTQTPSHQVTQMGQEVILRCVPISNHLYFYWYRQILGQKVEFLVSFYNNEISEKSEIFDDQFSVERPDGSNFTLKIRSTKLEDSAMYFCASGDSQTPNYGYTFGSGTRLTVV.

This clone showed up just a few times. The V and J genes are TRBV4-1 and TRBJ1-2, with 10 bases matching TRBD1. Losses at the gene ends were 3 bases for V and 14 bases for J; bases not matched to a gene: 12. This CDR3 contains 14 residues. CDR1 MGHRA and CDR2 YSYEKL come from the germline V gene. CDR3 DNA sequence: TGCGCCAGCAGCCACCTCCTGGCGGGGACAGGGGCTACCTTC. As protein: CASSHLLAGTGATF.

The chain has TRBV6-6 and TRBJ2-7, with TRBD1 as a possible D gene (6 bases). Looked up from germline, CDR1 is MNHNY and CDR2 is SVGAGI (reference sequence). Trimming removed 2 bases from V and 6 bases from J, with 14 bases in between. The CDR3 runs to 14 residues. CDR3 amino acids: CASSYPGQGPEQYF. The DNA for the CDR3 is TGTGCCAGCAGTTACCCGGGACAAGGGCCCGAGCAGTACTTC.

J is TRBJ2-1 and V is TRBV10-1; tentative D call: TRBD2 (7 bases). Between the trimmed V and J ends, which lost 1 base and 5 bases, there was a span of 15 bases. Germline loops: CDR1 WNHNN, CDR2 SYGVQD (reference sequence). CDR3 length: 16 residues. The CDR3 DNA sequence: TGCGCCAGCAGTGAGTTTCGGGGGGCTCTAAACAATGAGCAGTTCTTC. Residues: CASSEFRGALNNEQFF.

The V and J genes are TRBV15 and TRBJ2-1, with TRBD2 identical over 13 bases. Trimming took 0 bases from V and 7 from J; bases not matched to a gene: 9. This CDR3 comprises 18 residues. Per germline, CDR1 LNHNV and CDR2 YYDKDF (reference sequence). The CDR3 sequence: CATSRDLTTTSGGNEQFF. The CDR3 nucleotides read TGTGCCACCAGCAGAGACCTTACCACGACTAGCGGGGGGAATGAGCAGTTCTTC.

This chain joins TRBV7-8 and TRBJ1-5, with 9 bases aligning to TRBD1. The CDR3 spans 15 residues. Germline V gives CDR1 SGHVS, CDR2 FQNEAQ. Losses at the gene ends were 5 bases for V and 4 bases for J; bases not matched to a gene: 6. The CDR3 loop is CASSKDRGGNQPQHF. CDR3 DNA sequence: TGTGCCAGCAGCAAGGACAGGGGAGGGAATCAGCCCCAGCATTTT.

This chain connects TRBV15 to TRBJ2-3; 13 bases match TRBD2. The CDR3 sequence is 16 residues long. V lost 2 bases, J lost 4 bases, and 3 bases stayed unmatched. Per the germline V gene, CDR1 is LNHNV and CDR2 is YYDKDF (reference sequence). CDR3 DNA sequence: TGTGCCACCAGCAGACGGACTAGCGGGGGCGCAGATACGCAGTATTTT. As protein: CATSRRTSGGADTQYF.

The J gene is TRBJ2-6, the V gene TRBV25-1; weak D call: TRBD2 (7 bases). The CDR3 runs 18 residues. The germline V gene has CDR1 MGHDK and CDR2 SYGVNS. Trimming cost V 4 bases and J 2 bases, with 18 bases left between them. This CDR3 is CASSAPREGVAGANVLTF. The DNA of the CDR3 is TGTGCCAGCAGTGCCCCTAGGGAGGGGGTAGCTGGGGCCAACGTCCTGACTTTC.

J is TRBJ2-1 and V is TRBV21-1; the table's D call TRBD2 went unverified against the DNA. TRBV21-1 is a pseudogene. CDR3 length: 18 residues. CDR3 in DNA: TGTGCCAGCAGCAAAGGGACCGGGGATCCCGGATCCTACAATGAGCAGTTCTTC. It translates to CASSKGTGDPGSYNEQFF.

The chain recombines TRBV25-1 with TRBJ2-7, with TRBD1 as a possible D gene (5 bases). The CDR3 consists of 15 residues. With 2 bases removed from V and 6 bases from J, the gap between germline ends came to 17 bases. Germline loops: CDR1 MGHDK, CDR2 SYGVNS. In DNA form, the CDR3 reads TGTGCCAGCAGTGAACAAGGTGCCAGGGTGGGCGAGCAGTACTTC. It yields the protein CASSEQGARVGEQYF.

This clone was detected a few times. CDR3 sequence: CASSLYGNSGNTIYF. Here the CDR3 DNA reads TGTGCCAGCAGTTTATACGGGAACTCTGGAAACACCATATATTTT. The rearrangement links TRBV27 to TRBJ1-3; D gene uncertain. The CDR3 covers 15 residues. CDR1 MNHEY and CDR2 SMNVEV come from the germline V gene (reference sequence). Trimming removed 1 base from V and 0 bases from J, with 7 bases in between.

This clone was seen a handful of times. This CDR3 is CASSSQGAGEKLFF. The DNA of the CDR3 is TGTGCCAGCAGTTCACAGGGGGCAGGGGAAAAACTGTTTTTT. This chain connects TRBV27 to TRBJ1-4; 9 bases fit TRBD1. The CDR3 sequence is 14 residues long. Germline CDR1 reads MNHEY; CDR2 reads SMNVEV (reference sequence). V was pared by 4 bases and J by 8 bases, with 5 bases of the junction left unmatched.

J is TRBJ2-1 and V is TRBV19, with TRBD1 matching 9 bases. J lost 7 bases, V lost 4 bases, and 8 bases had no gene match. CDR3 length: 15 amino acids. The germline V gene encodes CDR1 LNHDA and CDR2 SQIVND (reference sequence). The CDR3 DNA follows: TGTGCCAGTAGTACGGGACAGGGCTCCGGGAATGAGCAGTTCTTC. This sequence encodes CASSTGQGSGNEQFF.